This TCR beta chain originates from a study of siplizumab effects on memory and regulatory T cells. General study findings and limits: The study found that mappable alloreactive CD4+ clones averaged nearly 70% Treg-derived with siplizumab and 25% to 30% in controls. Greater diversity than memory cells seemed evident in naive T cells, which also appeared to be major alloresponse contributors.

Assay: immunoSEQ multiplex PCR; the TCRdb copy retains only in-frame clones and omits some. The profile shows around 100,000 clones, around 90% of them singletons. In regard to this clone: Its antigen is currently unknown.

This CDR3 has 14 amino acids. This sequence was found in a human donor in good health. The chain links TRBV21-1 to TRBJ1-5. TRBV21-1 is deemed a pseudogene. Sequenced sample: CD4+ T cells sorted from blood. CDR3 in DNA: TGTGCCAGCAGCAAAGCTTCCTGCCTCCAGCCCCAGCATTTT. Translating gives CASSKASCLQPQHF.